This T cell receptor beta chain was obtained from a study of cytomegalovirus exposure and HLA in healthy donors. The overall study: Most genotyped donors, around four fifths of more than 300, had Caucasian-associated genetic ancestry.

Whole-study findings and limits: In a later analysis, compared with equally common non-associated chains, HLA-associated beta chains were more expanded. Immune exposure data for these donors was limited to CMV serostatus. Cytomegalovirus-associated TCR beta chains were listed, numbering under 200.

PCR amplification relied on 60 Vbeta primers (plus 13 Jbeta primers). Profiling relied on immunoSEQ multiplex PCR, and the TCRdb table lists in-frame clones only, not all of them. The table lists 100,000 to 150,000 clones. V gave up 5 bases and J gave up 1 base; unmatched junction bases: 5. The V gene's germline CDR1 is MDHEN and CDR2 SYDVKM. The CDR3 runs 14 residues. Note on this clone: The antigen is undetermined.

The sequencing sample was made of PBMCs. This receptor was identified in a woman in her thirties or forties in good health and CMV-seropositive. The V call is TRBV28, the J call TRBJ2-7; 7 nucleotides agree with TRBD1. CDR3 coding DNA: TGTGCCAGCAGTGCACAGGGGCCGTCCTACGAGCAGTACTTC. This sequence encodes CASSAQGPSYEQYF. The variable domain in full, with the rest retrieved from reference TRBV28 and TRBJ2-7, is DVKVTQSSRYLVKRTGEKVFLECVQDMDHENMFWYRQDPGLGLRLIYFSYDVKMKEKGDIPEGYSVSREKKERFSLILESASTNQTSMYLCASSAQGPSYEQYFGPGTRLTVT.